A single sample gave rise to the 18 T cell receptor beta chains below, sequenced in a study of cytomegalovirus exposure and HLA in healthy donors (TCRdb year 2017). The method was the immunoSEQ multiplex PCR assay. For the multiplex PCR, a mixture combining 60 forward primers for TCR Vbeta segments and 13 reverse primers for TCR Jbeta segments was used. The table comes from immuneACCESS by way of TCRdb, which keeps in-frame sequences with V and J called. Part of the clones is missing from these tables; in studies checked, under half for an unresolved V gene and the rest for unknown reasons. For this sample there are around 140,000 clones; under 70% appear just once. The top ten clonotypes cover around 6% of the sample. Sequences were obtained from PBMCs. The receptors originated from a woman aged 60-75 years in good health and CMV-seronegative.

This clone was seen more than once but under ten times. This chain links TRBV18 with TRBJ2-3; D is uncertain. Trimming took off 3 bases at V and 4 bases at J, with 8 bases between the two ends. The CDR3 has 13 residues. Per germline, CDR1 KGHSH and CDR2 LQKENI. The chain's CDR3 is CASSPGISDTQYF. CDR3 DNA: TGTGCCAGCTCACCGGGCATTTCAGATACGCAGTATTTT.

The chain uses TRBV4-1 and TRBJ1-2; maybe TRBD1 (6 bases). The V gene's germline CDR1 is MGHRA and CDR2 YSYEKL. Between the trimmed V and J ends, which lost 1 base and 10 bases, there was a span of 16 bases. The CDR3 is made up of 14 amino acids. The DNA of the CDR3 is TGCGCCAGCAGCCAAGTAACGAACAGGGTTCACTACACCTTC. Protein: CASSQVTNRVHYTF.

The genes are TRBV28 and TRBJ1-4, with D maybe TRBD1 (5 bases). Germline V gene data show CDR1 as MDHEN and CDR2 as SYDVKM. The CDR3 runs to 14 residues. V lost 2 bases to trimming and J lost 6 bases, with 10 bases between them. For the CDR3, the DNA is TGTGCCAGCAGTTTAGGGGGGAGGTATGAAAAACTGTTTTTT. Its translation: CASSLGGRYEKLFF.

Turning to this clone: At the DNA level, this CDR3 is encoded by other sequences in the same sample as well. The chain carries TRBV7-2 and TRBJ1-2, with TRBD1 as a possible D gene (6 bases). Germline CDR1 SGHTA, CDR2 FQGNSA. CDR3 length equals 12 residues. V lost 6 bases and J lost 7, with 12 bases in between. In DNA form, the CDR3 reads TGTGCCAGCAGTCGGGGGGCGATTGGCTACACCTTC. As protein: CASSRGAIGYTF.

The V call is TRBV9, the J call TRBJ1-2; 9 nucleotides line up with TRBD1. CDR1 is SGDLS and CDR2 is YYNGEE in the germline V gene. The V and J ends lost 3 bases and 4 bases, in that order; junction bases with no gene match: 10. The CDR3 contains 16 residues. Here the CDR3 DNA reads TGTGCCAGCAGCGCGGGACAGGGTATGGGGCTCTATGGCTACACCTTC. This encodes CASSAGQGMGLYGYTF.

J is TRBJ2-3 and V is TRBV5-4; the D is unclear. The V gene's germline CDR1 is SGHNT and CDR2 YYREEE (reference sequence). V dropped 2 bases and J dropped 4 bases, with 8 bases sitting between them. The CDR3 is 13 residues long. DNA for the CDR3: TGTGCCAGCAGCTTCGCGGTTGCAGATACGCAGTATTTT. Translation: CASSFAVADTQYF.

This sequence joins TRBV29-1 and TRBJ1-2, with D possibly being TRBD1 (6 bases). This CDR3 spans 11 amino acids. Germline CDR1 is SQVTM and CDR2 is ANQGSEA. With 3 bases removed from V and 8 bases from J, the gap between germline ends came to 10 bases. Here the CDR3 DNA reads TGCAGCGTTGAGGGCAGGGGAGGCTACACCTTC. It encodes CSVEGRGGYTF.

The rearrangement uses TRBV2 and TRBJ2-5, with D perhaps TRBD2 (5 bases). Gene TRBJ2-7 matches the end of the DNA better, so the J call may be wrong. The germline CDR1 and CDR2 sequences are SNHLY and FYNNEI. The CDR3 totals 15 residues. CDR3 sequence reads: CASSEVGGRIYEQYF. The CDR3 coding sequence is TGTGCCAGCAGTGAAGTAGGAGGACGGATCTACGAGCAGTACTTC.

The chain recombines TRBV27 with TRBJ2-2, with 8 bases fitting TRBD1. Germline values: CDR1 MNHEY, CDR2 SMNVEV (reference sequence). Trimming removed 6 bases from V and 1 base from J; junction bases left unmatched: 4. The CDR3 contains 15 residues. The CDR3 nucleotides are TGTGCCAGCAGGCAGGGGACAGGGAACACCGGGGAGCTGTTTTTT. Translation: CASRQGTGNTGELFF.

This clone was counted only a few times. This chain uses TRBV10-3 with TRBJ1-2, with a weak D call TRBD1 (6 bases). Germline-derived CDR1 and CDR2 are ENHRY and SYGVKD. The CDR3 has 12 residues. V was clipped by 4 bases and J by 5 bases, with 8 bases between them. The CDR3 sequence: CAISGGGYGYTF. The CDR3 nucleotides are TGTGCCATCAGTGGAGGGGGTTATGGCTACACCTTC.

The chain uses TRBV18 and TRBJ2-7; tentative D call: TRBD2 (6 bases). Germline loops: CDR1 KGHSH, CDR2 LQKENI. Trimming took off 5 bases at V and 6 bases at J, with 11 bases between the two ends. The CDR3 spans 12 residues. The CDR3 DNA reads as TGTGCCAGCTCAGTACTAGCTGGCGAGCAGTACTTC. Amino acid sequence: CASSVLAGEQYF.

This clone was counted between two and nine times. The J gene is TRBJ1-1, the V gene TRBV13; 9 bases agree with TRBD1. This CDR3 is built from 17 residues. Per the germline V gene, CDR1 is PRHDT and CDR2 is FYEKMQ (reference sequence). V was clipped by 5 bases and J by 2 bases; unmatched bases: 12. The CDR3 region has the DNA TGTGCCAGCAGCCTTGGGGACAGGGCTCCCTCAAACACTGAAGCTTTCTTT. Amino acids: CASSLGDRAPSNTEAFF.

The J gene is TRBJ2-1, the V gene TRBV5-6, with D unresolved. This CDR3 contains 13 residues. V lost 3 bases and J 7 bases, leaving 11 bases between the germline ends. Germline-derived CDR1 and CDR2 are SGHDT and YYEEEE. As DNA, the CDR3 is TGTGCCAGCAGCTCTCGACTTACTAATGAGCAGTTCTTC. It is translated as CASSSRLTNEQFF.

Points on this clone: Additional DNA sequences in this sample encode the identical CDR3. This chain connects TRBV18 to TRBJ1-5; TRBD1 is a possible D gene (5 bases). Trimming took 2 bases from V and 2 from J, leaving 7 bases between them. Germline values: CDR1 KGHSH, CDR2 LQKENI. The CDR3 length is 14 residues. CDR3 sequence reads: CASSPGGGNQPQHF. In DNA, the CDR3 is TGTGCCAGCTCACCAGGGGGGGGCAATCAGCCCCAGCATTTT.

This clone was seen a few times. The chain recombines TRBV6-1 with TRBJ2-2, with 7 positions matching TRBD1. CDR1 MNHNS and CDR2 SASEGT come from the germline V gene. Trimming removed 8 bases from V and 0 bases from J; junction bases left unmatched: 3. The CDR3 consists of 14 residues. CDR3 in DNA: TGTGCCAGCCCCGGGACAGCGAACACCGGGGAGCTGTTTTTT. As protein: CASPGTANTGELFF.

This chain uses TRBV5-1 with TRBJ2-7; 9 nucleotides line up with TRBD1. CDR1 SGHRS and CDR2 YFSETQ come from the germline V gene. V gave up 4 bases and J gave up 3 bases; unmatched junction bases: 5. This CDR3 has 14 residues. In DNA form, the CDR3 reads TGCGCCAGCAGCCCGGGACAGGGTAGCTACGAGCAGTACTTC. This sequence encodes CASSPGQGSYEQYF.

This clone occurred a few times. This rearrangement joins TRBV5-1 to TRBJ2-7; 8 bases align to TRBD1. The germline V gene has CDR1 SGHRS and CDR2 YFSETQ. The CDR3 consists of 14 residues. V gave up 1 base and J gave up 2 bases; unmatched junction bases: 2. CDR3 coding DNA: TGCGCCAGCAGCTTGACAGGGGGTCCCTACGAGCAGTACTTC. It codes for CASSLTGGPYEQYF.

This clone was counted many times. The sample holds other DNA sequences that translate to the same CDR3. The rearrangement links TRBV27 to TRBJ1-5; TRBD1 might be the D (5 bases). Trimming took 2 bases from V and 4 from J, leaving 6 bases between them. The CDR3 has 13 amino acids. Germline assignment: CDR1 MNHEY and CDR2 SMNVEV (reference sequence). CDR3 region: CASSLRGNQPQHF. In DNA, the CDR3 is TGTGCCAGCAGTTTACGGGGGAATCAGCCCCAGCATTTT.